This T cell receptor beta chain stems from a study of blood T cell repertoires in COVID-19. Study overall: T cells, B-cell-depleted T cells, or PBMCs supplied cDNA or gDNA.

J was trimmed by 1 base and V by 1 base; bases with no gene match: 9. Germline CDR1 is LGHNA and CDR2 is YSLEER. CDR3 length: 17 amino acids. TCRdb's copy holds only in-frame clones and misses some; the assay was immunoSEQ multiplex PCR. The top ten hold approximately 9% of the sample, which has fewer than 200,000 clones, about nine tenths seen once. The chain carries TRBV4-3 and TRBJ1-1; 7 positions agree with TRBD1. Source material: PBMCs or T cells enriched from blood (not recorded which). This receptor was taken from a woman aged 18 to 35 who had recovered from COVID-19. The CDR3 protein is CASSQGSTRDRNTEAFF. The CDR3 nucleotides are TGCGCCAGCAGCCAAGGATCAACCCGGGACAGGAACACTGAAGCTTTCTTT.